The TCR beta chain under discussion was sequenced for a study of blood T cell repertoires in COVID-19. Some clones are missing from TCRdb's copy, which holds only in-frame ones; the method was immunoSEQ multiplex PCR. The data show 100,000 to 150,000 clones, 70% to 80% seen once. This CDR3 has 14 residues. V shed 0 bases and J shed 0 bases, with 5 bases lying between them. Germline V gene data show CDR1 as MGHRA and CDR2 as YSYEKL. The clonotype was recovered from a man aged 40-55 years with active or convalescent COVID-19. Sequenced: peripheral blood. The chain combines TRBV4-1 with TRBJ1-1; D gene uncertain. This CDR3 is CASSQDGMNTEAFF. The CDR3 region has the DNA TGCGCCAGCAGCCAAGACGGGATGAACACTGAAGCTTTCTTT.